Following are 25 T cell receptor beta chains from one sample sequenced in a study of blood T cell repertoires in COVID-19. The repertoire was sequenced with immunoSEQ multiplex PCR; TCRdb's copy has only in-frame clones and lacks some. The table includes 200,000 to 250,000 clones, about 90% detected once. The sequencing sample was made of peripheral blood. The receptors were sampled from a man between 60 and 75 years old with acute or convalescent COVID-19.

The chain joins TRBV30 to TRBJ2-3; D not resolved. The CDR3 is 12 residues long. Trimming cost V 0 bases and J 3 bases, with 4 bases left between them. Germline V gives CDR1 GTSNPN, CDR2 SVGIG (reference sequence). In DNA, the CDR3 is TGTGCCTGGAGTGTACAGACAGATACGCAGTATTTT. It translates to CAWSVQTDTQYF.

The chain links TRBV5-6 to TRBJ1-1; D is undetermined. The germline V gene has CDR1 SGHDT and CDR2 YYEEEE. The CDR3 covers 15 residues. Trimming cost V 1 base and J 0 bases, with 10 bases left between them. The CDR3 DNA sequence: TGTGCCAGCAGCTTGCCGGGGTATGTGAACACTGAAGCTTTCTTT. This codes for CASSLPGYVNTEAFF.

CDR3 amino acids: CASSPASVQADTQYF. CDR3 nucleotides: TGTGCCAGCAGCCCGGCTAGCGTTCAAGCAGATACGCAGTATTTT. The rearrangement uses TRBV9 and TRBJ2-3; D might be TRBD2 (6 bases). The germline V gene encodes CDR1 SGDLS and CDR2 YYNGEE. Between the trimmed V and J ends, which lost 4 bases and 4 bases, there was a span of 16 bases. The CDR3 consists of 15 residues.

The chain combines TRBV25-1 with TRBJ2-2; TRBD1 agrees at 9 bases. The junction had 5 bases not matched to a gene; V was cut back by 6 bases and J by 3 bases. The CDR3 is 15 residues long. Germline V gene data show CDR1 as MGHDK and CDR2 as SYGVNS. For the CDR3, the DNA is TGTGCCAGCAGAAAAAGGACAGGGGACACCGGGGAGCTGTTTTTT. Its protein product is CASRKRTGDTGELFF.

CDR3 region: CATSETPTRDSYNEQFF. CDR3 bases: TGTGCCACCAGTGAAACCCCTACTAGGGATTCCTACAATGAGCAGTTCTTC. The chain joins TRBV24-1 to TRBJ2-1; tentatively, D is TRBD2 (5 bases). Trimming took off 4 bases at V and 1 base at J, with 16 bases between the two ends. Germline-derived CDR1 and CDR2 are KGHDR and SFDVKD. The CDR3 has 17 amino acids.

The chain employs TRBV7-3 and TRBJ2-3; 9 bases match TRBD1. The CDR3 contains 15 residues. Losses at the gene ends were 4 bases for V and 5 bases for J; bases not matched to a gene: 7. Germline V CDR1 and CDR2: SGHTA, FQGTGA. The CDR3 region is CASSSTGGAGDTQYF. The CDR3 DNA reads as TGTGCCAGCAGCTCCACAGGGGGCGCGGGAGATACGCAGTATTTT.

The chain combines TRBV13 with TRBJ2-7, with 7 nucleotides matching TRBD2. The CDR3 loop spans 15 amino acids. The germline V gene encodes CDR1 PRHDT and CDR2 FYEKMQ (reference sequence). The ends lost 5 bases at V and 7 bases at J; junction bases unmatched: 14. CDR3 protein: CASSAREGPGLEQYF. The CDR3 DNA reads TGTGCCAGCAGCGCCAGGGAGGGCCCGGGTTTAGAGCAGTACTTC. Full variable domain (missing parts from reference TRBV13 and TRBJ2-7): AAGVIQSPRHLIKEKRETATLKCYPIPRHDTVYWYQQGPGQDPQFLISFYEKMQSDKGSIPDRFSAQQFSDYHSELNMSSLELGDSALYFCASSAREGPGLEQYFGPGTRLTVT.

This clone was found a few times. The V gene is TRBV18, the J gene TRBJ1-2; tentative D call: TRBD1 (6 bases). Germline CDR1 is KGHSH and CDR2 is LQKENI. The CDR3 spans 16 residues. With 4 bases removed from V and 0 bases from J, the gap between germline ends came to 15 bases. For the CDR3, the DNA is TGTGCCAGCTCACAAGGGACACCATCTTCTAACTATGGCTACACCTTC. It translates to CASSQGTPSSNYGYTF.

This rearrangement joins TRBV6-5 to TRBJ2-2, with a weak D call TRBD1 (5 bases). The CDR3 has 14 amino acids. V was pared by 6 bases and J by 6 bases, with 14 bases between. Germline V gene lookup returns CDR1 MNHEY and CDR2 SVGAGI. CDR3 sequence reads: CASRLQGKAGELFF. CDR3 bases: TGTGCCAGCAGACTTCAGGGTAAAGCCGGGGAGCTGTTTTTT.

The DNA for the CDR3 is TGTGCCAGCAGCCCGAAGCGAACCCAAGAGACCCAGTACTTC. This gives the protein CASSPKRTQETQYF. The J gene is TRBJ2-5, the V gene TRBV7-8; D gene ambiguous. Germline V gene lookup returns CDR1 SGHVS and CDR2 FQNEAQ. The ends were cut back, 5 bases at V and 1 base at J, with 11 bases in the middle. The CDR3 is 14 residues long. The variable domain in full, with the rest retrieved from reference TRBV7-8 and TRBJ2-5, is GAGVSQSPRYKVAKRGQDVALRCDPISGHVSLFWYQQALGQGPEFLTYFQNEAQLDKSGLPSDRFFAERPEGSVSTLKIQRTQQEDSAVYLCASSPKRTQETQYFGPGTRLLVL.

This clone showed up just once. CDR3 sequence: CASSLSNRGGEKLFF. CDR3 in DNA: TGTGCCAGCAGCTTATCTAACAGGGGGGGTGAAAAACTGTTTTTT. This chain connects TRBV7-9 to TRBJ1-4, with 8 bases matching TRBD1. The length of the CDR3 is 15 residues. The V segment lost 2 bases and the J segment 7 bases; nucleotides outside the gene matches: 6. Germline V gene sequence: CDR1 SEHNR, CDR2 FQNEAQ (reference sequence).

The V call is TRBV6-5, the J call TRBJ1-3; 9 bases line up with TRBD1. CDR3 size: 14 residues. CDR1 is MNHEY, CDR2 SVGAGI, per germline. V dropped 2 bases and J dropped 9; count of bases not matched to a gene: 5. CDR3 sequence: CASSYRTGESTIYF. DNA for the CDR3: TGTGCCAGCAGTTACCGGACAGGGGAATCCACCATATATTTT.

V usage is TRBV11-3 and J usage is TRBJ2-3; tentative D call: TRBD1 (5 bases). The germline V gene has CDR1 SGHNT and CDR2 YENEEA. The CDR3 length is 11 residues. Trimming took 6 bases from V and 5 from J, leaving 6 bases between them. The CDR3, as DNA: TGTGCCAGCAGAACAGGAGATACGCAGTATTTT. Protein sequence: CASRTGDTQYF.

The gene calls are TRBV3-1 (or the pseudogene TRBV3-2) and TRBJ1-6, with 10 bases identical to TRBD1. V lost 0 bases and J lost 9; bases outside the gene matches: 8. Germline CDR1 is LGHDT and CDR2 is YNNKEL (reference sequence). CDR3 length: 17 amino acids. CDR3 sequence reads: CASSQEAGTGVSSPLHF. CDR3 in DNA: TGTGCCAGCAGCCAAGAAGCCGGGACAGGGGTGAGTTCACCCCTCCACTTT.

This chain links TRBV4-1 with TRBJ2-1, with 9 bases identical to TRBD2. The CDR3 length is 16 residues. Looked up from germline, CDR1 is MGHRA and CDR2 is YSYEKL. The J segment lost 0 bases and the V segment lost 10 bases, leaving 10 bases of the junction unmatched. The CDR3: CATQTSGPSSYNEQFF. Written as DNA, the CDR3 is TGCGCCACCCAAACTAGCGGGCCAAGCTCCTACAATGAGCAGTTCTTC.

The rearrangement uses TRBV10-3 and TRBJ1-1, with TRBD1 matching over 7 bases. CDR3 size: 16 residues. Germline V gene lookup returns CDR1 ENHRY and CDR2 SYGVKD. V gave up 2 bases and J gave up 0 bases; unmatched junction bases: 6. Written as DNA, the CDR3 is TGTGCCATCAGTGAGGGACTACAGGGGATGAACACTGAAGCTTTCTTT. Its protein is CAISEGLQGMNTEAFF.

The chain has TRBV25-1 and TRBJ2-5; 8 nucleotides agree with TRBD1. V was clipped by 6 bases and J by 6 bases; unmatched bases: 3. From germline, CDR1 is MGHDK and CDR2 SYGVNS. This CDR3 is built from 12 residues. The CDR3 bases are TGTGCCAGCAGCCGACAGGGGAAGACCCAGTACTTC. This encodes CASSRQGKTQYF.

This clone was counted a few times. The rearrangement links TRBV5-5 to TRBJ1-2, with D unresolved. Deletions cut 4 bases from V and 3 bases from J, with 16 bases between. Germline V gene sequence: CDR1 SGHKS, CDR2 YYEKEE (reference sequence). This CDR3 comprises 15 residues. The CDR3 reads CASSARSRGDYGYTF. The CDR3 DNA follows: TGTGCCAGCAGCGCTCGGAGCCGGGGAGACTATGGCTACACCTTC. Variable domain in full (rest from reference TRBV5-5 and TRBJ1-2): DAGVTQSPTHLIKTRGQQVTLRCSPISGHKSVSWYQQVLGQGPQFIFQYYEKEERGRGNFPDRFSARQFPNYSSELNVNALLLGDSALYLCASSARSRGDYGYTFGSGTRLTVV.

J is TRBJ2-1 and V is TRBV6-5; TRBD2 is a possible D gene (5 bases). Trimming took 2 bases from V and 7 from J, leaving 9 bases between them. This CDR3 region has 13 residues. From germline, CDR1 is MNHEY and CDR2 SVGAGI. CDR3 region: CASSYRDPNEQFF. The CDR3 DNA reads as TGTGCCAGCAGTTACCGGGATCCGAATGAGCAGTTCTTC.

V and J are TRBV6-2 or TRBV6-3 and TRBJ2-7; 8 bases are shared with TRBD1. Germline V gives CDR1 MNHEY, CDR2 SVGEGT. The ends lost 5 bases at V and 1 base at J; junction bases unmatched: 7. The CDR3 runs to 15 residues. Here the CDR3 DNA reads TGTGCCAGCAGTCTAAAGGGACAGGTATCCTACGAGCAGTACTTC. Translating it yields CASSLKGQVSYEQYF.

This clone was recorded a few times. The chain is built from TRBV6-6 and TRBJ1-6, with D perhaps TRBD1 (5 bases). The CDR3 covers 15 residues. Looked up from germline, CDR1 is MNHNY and CDR2 is SVGAGI (reference sequence). V was trimmed by 6 bases and J by 10 bases, leaving 19 bases between them. In nucleotides, the CDR3 is TGTGCCAGCAGCAACCCCCGGGGGATTGGATCACCCCTCCACTTT. Translating it yields CASSNPRGIGSPLHF.

The rearrangement joins TRBV28 to TRBJ2-7; 8 nucleotides match TRBD2. This CDR3 has 15 residues. Germline V gives CDR1 MDHEN, CDR2 SYDVKM. V lost 5 bases, J lost 2 bases, and 8 bases stayed unmatched. The CDR3 nucleotides are TGTGCCAGCAGTCTAGGGGCGGGAGGCCCCTACGAGCAGTACTTC. As protein: CASSLGAGGPYEQYF.

This chain links TRBV7-9 with TRBJ2-7; unclear D gene. Germline loops: CDR1 SEHNR, CDR2 FQNEAQ (reference sequence). The V end was cut by 5 bases, the J end by 5 bases, with 10 bases between. The CDR3 sequence is 12 residues long. The CDR3 bases are TGTGCCAGCAGCGTTACTATCGACGAGCAGTACTTC. Translating gives CASSVTIDEQYF.

The J gene is TRBJ2-3, the V gene TRBV10-3; the D is unclear. Germline CDR1 ENHRY, CDR2 SYGVKD. Between the trimmed V and J ends, which lost 2 bases and 6 bases, there was a span of 9 bases. This CDR3 comprises 13 residues. CDR3 in amino acids: CAISERLGDTQYF. The CDR3, as DNA: TGTGCCATCAGTGAGAGGCTCGGGGATACGCAGTATTTT.

This chain joins TRBV28 and TRBJ1-5, with TRBD1 matching 9 bases. CDR1 is MDHEN and CDR2 is SYDVKM in the germline V gene. V trimming: 6 bases; J trimming: 6 bases; junction bases outside the gene matches: 12. This CDR3 region has 16 residues. CDR3 region: CASSSQGAQGGQPQHF. The CDR3 DNA is TGTGCCAGCAGCTCACAGGGGGCGCAAGGGGGTCAGCCCCAGCATTTT.